The TCR beta chain described here comes from a study of T cells in Graves' hyperthyroidism and ophthalmopathy. Study-wide findings and caveats: Model output signaled ophthalmopathy a median 6.5 months ahead of onset.

The CDR3 totals 17 residues. V was clipped by 4 bases and J by 7 bases; unmatched bases: 18. Germline CDR1 is LNHNV and CDR2 is YYDKDF (reference sequence). The source material, RNA transcripts, was used to amplify TCR beta CDR3 regions. First-round RT-PCR targeting the TCR CDR3 was performed with the HTBI primer set. One entry per CDR3 protein, called by TCRdb with MiXCR from the multiplex PCR reads. The sample lists some 600,000 distinct CDR3 sequences, around 13% seen once, with under 7% in the top ten. Newly diagnosed patients aged 18 to 65 had hyperthyroidism of under 2 months' duration. The study left out patients who had uncontrolled infection, other autoimmune disease, pregnancy or lactation. The PBMCs were taken from about 10 ml of fresh peripheral blood. About this clonotype itself: Its specificity is not known.

The TCR sequence derives from a woman younger than 45 with Graves' hyperthyroidism that later progressed to Graves' ophthalmopathy. The sample consisted of blood. The chain combines TRBV15 with TRBJ2-7; 8 bases map to TRBD2. Here the CDR3 reads CATSKAGGVSSRSEQYF. Here the CDR3 DNA reads TGTGCCACCAGCAAAGCCGGGGGGGTTTCATCTCGAAGTGAGCAGTACTTC.